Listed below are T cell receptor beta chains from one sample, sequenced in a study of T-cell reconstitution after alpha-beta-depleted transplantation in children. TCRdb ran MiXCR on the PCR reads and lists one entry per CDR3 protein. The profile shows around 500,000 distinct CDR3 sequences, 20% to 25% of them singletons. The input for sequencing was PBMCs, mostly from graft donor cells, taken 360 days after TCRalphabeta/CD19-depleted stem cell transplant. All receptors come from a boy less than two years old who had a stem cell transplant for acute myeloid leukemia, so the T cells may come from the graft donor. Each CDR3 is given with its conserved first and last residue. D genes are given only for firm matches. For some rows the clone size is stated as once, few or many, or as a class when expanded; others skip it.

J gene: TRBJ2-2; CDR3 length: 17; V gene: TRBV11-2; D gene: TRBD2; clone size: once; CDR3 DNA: TGTGCCAGCAGCTTAGACCCAGCGGGGGTCAACACCGGGGAGCTGTTTTTT; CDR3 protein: CASSLDPAGVNTGELFF
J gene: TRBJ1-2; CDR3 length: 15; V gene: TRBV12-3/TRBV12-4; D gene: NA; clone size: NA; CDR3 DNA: TGTGCCAGCAGTTTCGAAAGGGGCACGTACTATGGCTACACCTTC; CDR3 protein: CASSFERGTYYGYTF
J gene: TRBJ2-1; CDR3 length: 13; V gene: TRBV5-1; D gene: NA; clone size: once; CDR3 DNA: TGCGCCAGCAACCCGGCTTCCTACAATGAGCAGTTCTTC; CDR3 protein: CASNPASYNEQFF
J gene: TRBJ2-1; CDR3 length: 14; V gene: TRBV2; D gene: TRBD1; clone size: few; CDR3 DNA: TGTGCCAGCAGACTGGACAGGGCCAGCGATGAGCAGTTCTTC; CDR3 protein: CASRLDRASDEQFF
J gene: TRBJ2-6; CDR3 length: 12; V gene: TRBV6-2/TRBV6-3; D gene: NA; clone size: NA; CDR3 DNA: TGTGCCTCGGGTTCTGGGGCCAACGTCCTGACTTTC; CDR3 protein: CASGSGANVLTF
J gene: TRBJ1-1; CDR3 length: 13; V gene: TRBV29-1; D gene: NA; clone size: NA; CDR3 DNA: TGCAGCGGGACCGTTGGAGCGAACACTGAAGCTTTCTTT; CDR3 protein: CSGTVGANTEAFF
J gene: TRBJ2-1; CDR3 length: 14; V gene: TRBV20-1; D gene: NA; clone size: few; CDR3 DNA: TGCAGTGCCTCGGGACCCTCATCACACAATGAGCAGTTCTTC; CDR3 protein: CSASGPSSHNEQFF
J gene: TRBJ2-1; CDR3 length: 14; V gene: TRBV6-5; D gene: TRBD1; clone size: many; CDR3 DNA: TGTGCCAGCAGTTACGACAGGGTACGCAATGAGCAGTTCTTC; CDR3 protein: CASSYDRVRNEQFF
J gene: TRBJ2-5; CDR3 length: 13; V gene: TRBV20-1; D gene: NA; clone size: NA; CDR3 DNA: TGCAGTGCTAGAGGGACAGTCCAAGAGACCCAGTACTTC; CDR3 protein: CSARGTVQETQYF
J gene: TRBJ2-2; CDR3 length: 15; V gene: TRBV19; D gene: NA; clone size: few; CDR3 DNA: TGTGCCAGTAGTACTACAGGGTCGAGCACCGGGGAGCTGTTTTTT; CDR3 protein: CASSTTGSSTGELFF
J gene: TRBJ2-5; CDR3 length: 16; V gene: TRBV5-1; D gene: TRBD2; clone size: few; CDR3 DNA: TGCGCCAGCAGCAAGAACCAAGCGGGGGGGCAGGAGACCCAGTACTTC; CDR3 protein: CASSKNQAGGQETQYF
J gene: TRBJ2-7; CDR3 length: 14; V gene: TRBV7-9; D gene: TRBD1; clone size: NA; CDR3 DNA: TGTGCCAGCAGCGGGGACAGGAATTTCTACGAGCAGTACTTC; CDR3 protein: CASSGDRNFYEQYF
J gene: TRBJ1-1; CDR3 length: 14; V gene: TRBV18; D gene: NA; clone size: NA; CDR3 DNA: TGTGCCAGCTCACCGGCGGCGATGAACACTGAAGCTTTCTTT; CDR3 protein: CASSPAAMNTEAFF
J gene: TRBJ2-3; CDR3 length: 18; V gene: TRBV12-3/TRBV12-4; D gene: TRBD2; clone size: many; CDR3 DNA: TGTGCCAGCAGTTTAATTGCCACGACTAGCGGAGGTTTAGATACGCAGTATTTT; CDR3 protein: CASSLIATTSGGLDTQYF
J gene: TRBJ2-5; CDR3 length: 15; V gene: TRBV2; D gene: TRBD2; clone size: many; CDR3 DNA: TGTGCCAGCAGTCGAGCGGGGGGGCCTCAAGAGACCCAGTACTTC; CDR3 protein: CASSRAGGPQETQYF
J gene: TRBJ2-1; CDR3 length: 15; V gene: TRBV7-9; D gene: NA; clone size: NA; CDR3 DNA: TGTGCCAGCAGCCCGAGTCACTGGGGGTACAATGAGCAGTTCTTC; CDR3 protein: CASSPSHWGYNEQFF
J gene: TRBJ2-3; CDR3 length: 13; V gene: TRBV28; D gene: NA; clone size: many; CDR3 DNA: TGTGCCAGCAGTCCTAGGGCCACAGATACGCAGTATTTT; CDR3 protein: CASSPRATDTQYF
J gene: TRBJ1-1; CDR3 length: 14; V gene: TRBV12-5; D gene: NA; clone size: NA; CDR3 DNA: TGTGCTAGTGGTTTGGGACGATCGAACACTGAAGCTTTCTTT; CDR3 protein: CASGLGRSNTEAFF
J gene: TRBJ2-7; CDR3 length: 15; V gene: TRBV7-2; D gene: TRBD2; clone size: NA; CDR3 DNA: TGTGCCAGCAGCTTAGGTGCGGGGGGGCCCTACGAGCAGTACTTC; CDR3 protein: CASSLGAGGPYEQYF
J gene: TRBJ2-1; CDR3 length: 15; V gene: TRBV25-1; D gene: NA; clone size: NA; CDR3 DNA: TGTGCCAGCACCGCTTGGGGCGGGGTCCTTCTTGAGCAGTTCTTC; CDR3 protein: CASTAWGGVLLEQFF
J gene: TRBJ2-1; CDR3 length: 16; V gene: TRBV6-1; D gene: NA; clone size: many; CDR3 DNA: TGTGCCAGCAGCCGTGAGGAGGTCTCAACCTACAATGAGCAGTTCTTC; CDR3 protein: CASSREEVSTYNEQFF
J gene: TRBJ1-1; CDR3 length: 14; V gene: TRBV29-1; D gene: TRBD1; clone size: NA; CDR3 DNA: TGCAGCGTCCAACAACCGGGACAGGGCGGACGGGCTTTCTTT; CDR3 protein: CSVQQPGQGGRAFF
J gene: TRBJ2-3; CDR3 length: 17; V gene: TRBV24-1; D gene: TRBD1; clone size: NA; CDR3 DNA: TGTGCCACCAGTGAACCCGGGACAGCGTTAAGGGGGGATACGCAGTATTTT; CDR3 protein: CATSEPGTALRGDTQYF
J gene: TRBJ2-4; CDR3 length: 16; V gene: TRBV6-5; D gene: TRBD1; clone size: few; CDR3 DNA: TGTGCCAGCAGTTATGCCGGGACAGAAGCCAAAAACATTCAGTACTTC; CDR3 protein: CASSYAGTEAKNIQYF
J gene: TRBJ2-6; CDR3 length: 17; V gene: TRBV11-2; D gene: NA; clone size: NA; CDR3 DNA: TGTGCCAGCAGCTCCAGCCTCATTAAGGCTGGGGCCAACGTCCTGACTTTC; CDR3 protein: CASSSSLIKAGANVLTF
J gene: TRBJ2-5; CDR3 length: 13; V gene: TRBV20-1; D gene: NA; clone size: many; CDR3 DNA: TGCAGTGCTAGATTCTGGACAGAGGAGACCCAGTACTTC; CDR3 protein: CSARFWTEETQYF
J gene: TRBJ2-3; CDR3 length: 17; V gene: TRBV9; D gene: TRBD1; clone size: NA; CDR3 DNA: TGTGCCAGCAGCGTAGGAATCGGGACAGGGGTGACAGATACGCAGTATTTT; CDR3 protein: CASSVGIGTGVTDTQYF
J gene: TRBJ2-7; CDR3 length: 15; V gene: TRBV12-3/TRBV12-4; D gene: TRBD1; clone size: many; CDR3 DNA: TGTGCCAGCAGTTTAATGGGAGGGACAGGGGACGAGCAGTACTTC; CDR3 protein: CASSLMGGTGDEQYF
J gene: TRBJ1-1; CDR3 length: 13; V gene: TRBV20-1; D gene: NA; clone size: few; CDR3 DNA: TGCAGTGCTAGAACGACAGAGAACACTGAAGCTTTCTTT; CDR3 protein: CSARTTENTEAFF
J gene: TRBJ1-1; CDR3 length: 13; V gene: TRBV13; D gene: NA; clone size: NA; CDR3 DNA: TGTGCCAGCAGATCCTGGGGGAACACTGAAGCTTTCTTT; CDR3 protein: CASRSWGNTEAFF
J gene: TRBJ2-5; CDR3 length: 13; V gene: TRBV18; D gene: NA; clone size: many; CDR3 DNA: TGTGCCAGCTCACACTTCCAGGGGGAGACCCAGTACTTC; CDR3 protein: CASSHFQGETQYF